This T cell receptor beta chain was recorded in a study of regulatory T cells in long-lasting Graves disease. Findings of the study overall: In persistent patients, shared public clonotypes (more than 2,500) outnumbered those in new patients (about 1,000).

Time point noted: persistent/refractory GD, antithyroid drugs over 5 years with positive TRAb. PBMCs provided the RNA from which the TCR library was made. A note on this clonotype: Its antigen remains unidentified.

Germline CDR1 DFQATT, CDR2 SNEGSKA (reference sequence). This CDR3 has 13 residues. Deletions cut 7 bases from V and 0 bases from J, with 10 bases between. For TCR beta, libraries came from iRepertoire HTBI primers and Arm-PCR of CDR3 regions. Methods used by the authors: Across the samples, identification revealed some 64 TRBV and 15 or so TRBJ segments. MiXCR was run by TCRdb on the multiplex PCR reads, yielding one entry per CDR3 protein. What appears here as the V and J calls and clone size reflects TCRdb's work, not the paper's. The sample contains 650,000 to 850,000 distinct CDR3 sequences, 25% to 35% of which appear only once.

V and J are TRBV20-1 and TRBJ1-5; a possible D gene is TRBD1 (5 bases). The receptor's source is a female donor with Graves disease. This sample comprised peripheral blood mononuclear cells (PBMCs), obtained when the disease was refractory, from a patient treated with antithyroid drugs. CDR3 in amino acids: CSVQGGSNQPQHF. CDR3 DNA sequence: TGCAGTGTTCAGGGAGGTAGCAATCAGCCCCAGCATTTT.